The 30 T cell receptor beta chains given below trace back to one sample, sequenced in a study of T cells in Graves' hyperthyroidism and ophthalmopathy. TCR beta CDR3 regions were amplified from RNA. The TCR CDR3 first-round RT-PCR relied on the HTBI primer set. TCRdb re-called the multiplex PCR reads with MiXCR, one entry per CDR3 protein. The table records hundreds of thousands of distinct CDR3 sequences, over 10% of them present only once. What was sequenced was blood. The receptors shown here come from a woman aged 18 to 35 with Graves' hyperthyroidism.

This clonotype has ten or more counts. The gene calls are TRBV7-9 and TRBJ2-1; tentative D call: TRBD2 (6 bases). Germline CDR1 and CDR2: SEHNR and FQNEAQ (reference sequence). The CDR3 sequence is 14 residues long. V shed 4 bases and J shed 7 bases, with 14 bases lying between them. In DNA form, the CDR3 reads TGTGCCAGCAGCTCGGGACTCGAGGGGAATGAGCAGTTCTTC. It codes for CASSSGLEGNEQFF. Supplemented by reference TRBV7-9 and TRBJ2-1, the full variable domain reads DTGVSQNPRHKITKRGQNVTFRCDPISEHNRLYWYRQTLGQGPEFLTYFQNEAQLEKSRLLSDRFSAERPKGSFSTLEIQRTEQGDSAMYLCASSSGLEGNEQFFGPGTRLTVL.

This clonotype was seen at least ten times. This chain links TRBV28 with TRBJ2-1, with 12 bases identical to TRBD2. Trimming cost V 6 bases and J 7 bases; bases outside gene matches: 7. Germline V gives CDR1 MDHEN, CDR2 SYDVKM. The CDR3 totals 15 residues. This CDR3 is CASSPSGGDFNEQFF. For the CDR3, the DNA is TGTGCCAGCAGCCCTAGCGGGGGGGATTTTAATGAGCAGTTCTTC.

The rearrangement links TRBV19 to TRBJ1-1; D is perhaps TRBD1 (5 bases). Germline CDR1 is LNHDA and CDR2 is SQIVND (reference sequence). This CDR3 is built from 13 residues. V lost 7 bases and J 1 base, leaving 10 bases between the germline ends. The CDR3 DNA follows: TGTGCCAGTAATCATAGGGGGAACACTGAAGCTTTCTTT. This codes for CASNHRGNTEAFF.

The CDR3 here is CASSITPPEAFF. CDR3 sequence (DNA): TGTGCCAGTAGTATTACCCCCCCTGAAGCTTTCTTT. This sequence joins TRBV19 and TRBJ1-1; D unresolved. From germline, CDR1 is LNHDA and CDR2 SQIVND (reference sequence). Trimming removed 3 bases at V and 6 bases at J, with 8 bases between. This CDR3 is 12 amino acids long.

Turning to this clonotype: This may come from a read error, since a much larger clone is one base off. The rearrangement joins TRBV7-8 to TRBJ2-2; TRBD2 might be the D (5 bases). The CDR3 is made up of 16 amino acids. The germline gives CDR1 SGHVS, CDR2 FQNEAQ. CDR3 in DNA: TGTGCCAGCAGCTTAGTTGGGCTACTTAACACCGGGGAGCTGGTTTTT. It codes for CASSLVGLLNTGELVF.

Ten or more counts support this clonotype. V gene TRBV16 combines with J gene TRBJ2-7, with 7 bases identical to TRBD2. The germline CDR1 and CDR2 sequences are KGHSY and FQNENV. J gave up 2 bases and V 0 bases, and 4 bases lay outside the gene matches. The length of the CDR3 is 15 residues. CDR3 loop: CASSQSAGATYEQYF. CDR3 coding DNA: TGTGCCAGCAGCCAATCGGCGGGAGCCACCTACGAGCAGTACTTC.

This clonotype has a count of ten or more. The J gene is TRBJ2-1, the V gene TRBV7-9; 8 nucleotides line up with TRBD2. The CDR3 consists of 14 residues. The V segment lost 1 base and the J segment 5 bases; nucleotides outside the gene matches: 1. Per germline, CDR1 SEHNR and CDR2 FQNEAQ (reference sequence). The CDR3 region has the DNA TGTGCCAGCAGCTTAGGGACTAGCCACAATGAGCAGTTCTTC. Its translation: CASSLGTSHNEQFF.

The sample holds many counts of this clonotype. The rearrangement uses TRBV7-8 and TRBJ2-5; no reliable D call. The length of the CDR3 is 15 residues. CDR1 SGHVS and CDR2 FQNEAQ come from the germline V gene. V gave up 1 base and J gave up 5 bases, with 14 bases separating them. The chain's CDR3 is CASSLVVGLPETQYF. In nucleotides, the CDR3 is TGTGCCAGCAGCTTAGTAGTAGGATTGCCGGAGACCCAGTACTTC.

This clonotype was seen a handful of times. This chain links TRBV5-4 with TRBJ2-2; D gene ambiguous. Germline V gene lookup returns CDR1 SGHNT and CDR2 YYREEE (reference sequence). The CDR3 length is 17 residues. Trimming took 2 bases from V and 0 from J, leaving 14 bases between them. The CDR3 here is CASSLELLTSNTGELFF. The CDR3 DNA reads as TGTGCCAGCAGCTTAGAACTTTTGACCTCGAACACCGGGGAGCTGTTTTTT.

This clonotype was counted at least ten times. CDR3 amino acids: CASSQGRTAYSTDTQYF. CDR3 in DNA: TGCGCCAGCAGCCAAGGAAGGACCGCTTATAGCACAGATACGCAGTATTTT. This rearrangement joins TRBV4-1 to TRBJ2-3; D is ambiguous. Germline lookup yields CDR1 MGHRA and CDR2 YSYEKL. CDR3 length equals 17 residues. Trimming cost V 1 base and J 0 bases, with 14 bases left between them.

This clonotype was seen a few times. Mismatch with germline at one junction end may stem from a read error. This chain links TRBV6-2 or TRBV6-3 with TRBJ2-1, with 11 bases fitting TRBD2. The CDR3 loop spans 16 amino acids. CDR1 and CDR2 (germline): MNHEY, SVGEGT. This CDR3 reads CAGSPEIAGGLNEQFF. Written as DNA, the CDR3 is TGTGCCGGCAGCCCCGAGATAGCGGGAGGGCTAAATGAGCAGTTCTTC.

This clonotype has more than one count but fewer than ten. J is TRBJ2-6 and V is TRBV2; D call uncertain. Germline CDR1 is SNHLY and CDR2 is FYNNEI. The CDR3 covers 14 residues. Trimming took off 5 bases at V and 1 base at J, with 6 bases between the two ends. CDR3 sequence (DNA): TGTGCCAGCAGTTTCGGGTCTGGGGCCAACGTCCTGACTTTC. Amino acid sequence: CASSFGSGANVLTF. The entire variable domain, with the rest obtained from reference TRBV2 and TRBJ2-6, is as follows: EPEVTQTPSHQVTQMGQEVILRCVPISNHLYFYWYRQILGQKVEFLVSFYNNEISEKSEIFDDQFSVERPDGSNFTLKIRSTKLEDSAMYFCASSFGSGANVLTFGAGSRLTVL.

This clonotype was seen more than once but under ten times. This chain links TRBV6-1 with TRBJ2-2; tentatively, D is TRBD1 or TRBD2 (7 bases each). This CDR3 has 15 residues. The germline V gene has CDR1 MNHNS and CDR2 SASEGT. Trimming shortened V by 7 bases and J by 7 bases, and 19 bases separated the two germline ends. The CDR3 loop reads CASTREEGAIGELFF. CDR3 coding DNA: TGTGCCAGCACCCGGGAGGAGGGGGCCATCGGGGAGCTGTTTTTT.

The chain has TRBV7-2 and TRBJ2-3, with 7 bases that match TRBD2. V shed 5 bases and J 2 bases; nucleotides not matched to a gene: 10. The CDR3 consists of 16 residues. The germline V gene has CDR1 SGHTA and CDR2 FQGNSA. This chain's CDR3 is CASSASGAGFTDTQYF. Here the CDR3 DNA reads TGTGCCAGCAGCGCCAGCGGAGCGGGGTTCACAGATACGCAGTATTTT.

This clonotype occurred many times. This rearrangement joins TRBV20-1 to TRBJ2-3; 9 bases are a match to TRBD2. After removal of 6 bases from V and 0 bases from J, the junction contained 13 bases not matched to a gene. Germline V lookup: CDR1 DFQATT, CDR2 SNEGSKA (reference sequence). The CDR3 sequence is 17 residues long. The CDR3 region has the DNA TGCAGTGCCATAGCAAGGAGAGCGGGAGGAAGCACAGATACGCAGTATTTT. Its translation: CSAIARRAGGSTDTQYF.

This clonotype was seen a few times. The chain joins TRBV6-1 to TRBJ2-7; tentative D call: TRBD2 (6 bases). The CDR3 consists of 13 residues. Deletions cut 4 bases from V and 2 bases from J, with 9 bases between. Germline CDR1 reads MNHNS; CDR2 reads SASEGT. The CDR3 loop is CASSGGATYEQYF. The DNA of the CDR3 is TGTGCCAGCAGTGGCGGGGCTACCTACGAGCAGTACTTC.

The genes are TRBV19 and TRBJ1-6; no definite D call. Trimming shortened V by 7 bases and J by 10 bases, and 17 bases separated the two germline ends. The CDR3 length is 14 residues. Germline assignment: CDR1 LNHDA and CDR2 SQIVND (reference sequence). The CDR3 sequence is CASTLQLPESPLHF. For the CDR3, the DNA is TGTGCCAGTACCCTACAGCTCCCAGAGTCACCCCTCCACTTT.

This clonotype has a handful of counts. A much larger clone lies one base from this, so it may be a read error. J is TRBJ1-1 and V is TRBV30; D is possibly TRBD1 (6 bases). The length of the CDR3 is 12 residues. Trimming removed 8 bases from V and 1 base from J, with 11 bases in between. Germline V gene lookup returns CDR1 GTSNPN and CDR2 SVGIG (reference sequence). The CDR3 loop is CAGQTGNTEAFF. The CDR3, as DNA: TGTGCCGGGCAGACAGGGAACACTGAAGCTTTCTTT. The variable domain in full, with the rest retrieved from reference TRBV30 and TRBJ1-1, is SQTIHQWPATLVQPVGSPLSLECTVEGTSNPNLYWYRQAAGRGLQLLFYSVGIGQISSEVPQNLSASRPQDRQFILSSKKLLLSDSGFYLCAGQTGNTEAFFGQGTRLTVV.

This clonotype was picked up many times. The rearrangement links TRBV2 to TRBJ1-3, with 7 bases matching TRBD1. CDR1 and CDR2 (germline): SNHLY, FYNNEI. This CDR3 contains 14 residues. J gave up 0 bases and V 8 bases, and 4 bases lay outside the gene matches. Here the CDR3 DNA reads TGTGCCAGCGGACAGGAGACCTCTGGAAACACCATATATTTT. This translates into CASGQETSGNTIYF.

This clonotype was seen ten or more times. Here the CDR3 reads CASSHLPDTGELFF. The CDR3 DNA follows: TGCGCCAGCAGCCACCTCCCCGACACCGGGGAGCTGTTTTTT. The chain links TRBV5-1 to TRBJ2-2; D unresolved. This CDR3 spans 14 amino acids. V lost 4 bases to trimming and J lost 3 bases, with 10 bases between them. CDR1 and CDR2 (germline): SGHRS, YFSETQ.

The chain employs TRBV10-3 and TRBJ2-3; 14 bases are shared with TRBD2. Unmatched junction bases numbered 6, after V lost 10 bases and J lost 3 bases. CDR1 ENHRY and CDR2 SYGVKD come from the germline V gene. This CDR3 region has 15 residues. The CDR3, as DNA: TGTGCCACCAAGGGACTAGCGGGAGTGACAGATACGCAGTATTTT. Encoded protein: CATKGLAGVTDTQYF.

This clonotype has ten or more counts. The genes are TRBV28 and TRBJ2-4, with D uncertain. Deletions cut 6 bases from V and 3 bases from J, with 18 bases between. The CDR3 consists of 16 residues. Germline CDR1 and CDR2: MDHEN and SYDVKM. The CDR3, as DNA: TGTGCCAGCAGCCGAACGGTGGGGTTGGGCAAAAACATTCAGTACTTC. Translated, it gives CASSRTVGLGKNIQYF.

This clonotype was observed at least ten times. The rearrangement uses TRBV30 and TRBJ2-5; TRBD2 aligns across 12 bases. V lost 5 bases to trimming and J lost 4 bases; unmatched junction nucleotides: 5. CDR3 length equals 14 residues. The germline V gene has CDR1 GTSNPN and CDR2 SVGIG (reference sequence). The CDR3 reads CAWSLLAGGETQYF. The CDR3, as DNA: TGTGCCTGGTCTTTACTAGCGGGAGGAGAGACCCAGTACTTC.

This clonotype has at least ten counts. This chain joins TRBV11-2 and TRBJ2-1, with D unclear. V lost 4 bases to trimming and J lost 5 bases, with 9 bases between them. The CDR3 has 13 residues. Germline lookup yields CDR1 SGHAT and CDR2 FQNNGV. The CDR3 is CASSSHRDNEQFF. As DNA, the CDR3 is TGTGCCAGCAGCTCTCACCGGGACAATGAGCAGTTCTTC.

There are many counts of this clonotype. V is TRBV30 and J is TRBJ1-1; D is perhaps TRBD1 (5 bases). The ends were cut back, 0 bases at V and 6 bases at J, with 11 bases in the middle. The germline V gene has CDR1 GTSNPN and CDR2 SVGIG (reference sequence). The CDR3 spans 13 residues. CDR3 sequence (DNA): TGTGCCTGGAGTGTAGCGGGGGTAGCTGAAGCTTTCTTT. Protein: CAWSVAGVAEAFF.

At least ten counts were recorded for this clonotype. This chain's CDR3 is CASSLLGDRTYEQYF. For the CDR3, the DNA is TGTGCCAGCAGCTTATTGGGGGACAGAACCTACGAGCAGTACTTC. The chain joins TRBV7-9 to TRBJ2-7, with 7 bases fitting TRBD1. Germline CDR1 reads SEHNR; CDR2 reads FQNEAQ (reference sequence). The CDR3 length is 15 residues. The trim removed 2 bases at V and 2 bases at J, leaving 6 bases unmatched.

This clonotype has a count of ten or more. The CDR3 loop reads CASKKGRTEQYF. For the CDR3, the DNA is TGTGCCAGCAAGAAAGGAAGGACCGAGCAGTACTTC. The genes are TRBV11-2 and TRBJ2-7; D is unresolved. The CDR3 is made up of 12 amino acids. Between the trimmed V and J ends, which lost 7 bases and 6 bases, there was a span of 13 bases. Germline CDR1 and CDR2: SGHAT and FQNNGV.

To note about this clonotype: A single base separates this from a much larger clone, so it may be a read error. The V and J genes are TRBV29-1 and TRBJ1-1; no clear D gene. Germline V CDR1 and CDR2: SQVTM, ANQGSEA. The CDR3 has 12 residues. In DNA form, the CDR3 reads TGCAGCGTTGAAGAGGTTGCGGCTGAAGCTCTCTTT. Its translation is CSVEEVAAEALF.

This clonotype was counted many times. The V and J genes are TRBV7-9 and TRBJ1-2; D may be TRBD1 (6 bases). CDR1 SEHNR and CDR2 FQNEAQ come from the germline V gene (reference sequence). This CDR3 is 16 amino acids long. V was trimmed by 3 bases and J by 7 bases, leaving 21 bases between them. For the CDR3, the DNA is TGTGCCAGCAGCTTGACCGGACCAAGAGTAGGGGGTGGCTACACCTTC. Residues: CASSLTGPRVGGGYTF.

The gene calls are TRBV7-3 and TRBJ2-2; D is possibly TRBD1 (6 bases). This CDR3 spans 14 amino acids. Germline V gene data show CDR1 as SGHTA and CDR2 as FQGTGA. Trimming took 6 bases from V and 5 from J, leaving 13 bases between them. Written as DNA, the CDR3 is TGTGCCAGCAGTCCTACAGGGACAACCGGGGAGCTGTTTTTT. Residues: CASSPTGTTGELFF.